A single sample is the source of the 15 T cell receptor beta chains below, sequenced in a study of control samples from healthy donors and cancer patients. Assay: immunoSEQ multiplex PCR; the TCRdb copy retains only in-frame clones and omits some. The sample has about 60,000 clones, under 95% seen once. The sequenced sample consisted of PBMCs. The receptor set was obtained from a middle-aged man with colorectal cancer.

The V gene is TRBV27, the J gene TRBJ2-5, with 7 bases lining up with TRBD1. This CDR3 is built from 15 residues. The J segment lost 5 bases and the V segment lost 6 bases, leaving 12 bases of the junction unmatched. Germline lookup yields CDR1 MNHEY and CDR2 SMNVEV (reference sequence). CDR3 in DNA: TGTGCCAGCAGCCCGACAGGGAGTCCTCGGGAGACCCAGTACTTC. As protein: CASSPTGSPRETQYF.

The V call is TRBV5-8, the J call TRBJ1-5, with D possibly matching TRBD1 (5 bases). Trimming took off 4 bases at V and 7 bases at J, with 18 bases between the two ends. The germline gives CDR1 SGHTS, CDR2 YDEGEE. This CDR3 comprises 15 residues. CDR3 sequence: CASSRDLGIGQPQHF. The CDR3 DNA is TGTGCCAGCAGCCGGGACCTAGGGATCGGACAGCCCCAGCATTTT.

This chain joins TRBV7-3 and TRBJ1-6; a weak D match, TRBD1 (5 bases). In germline, CDR1 is SGHTA, CDR2 FQGTGA. Trimming left V 1 base short and J 7 bases short, with 11 bases between. The CDR3 sequence is 15 residues long. The CDR3, as DNA: TGTGCCAGCAGCTTAAGGGGGGACCAGAATTCACCCCTCCACTTT. It specifies CASSLRGDQNSPLHF.

The V call is TRBV11-3, the J call TRBJ2-5; TRBD1 might be the D (6 bases). Trimming pared 2 bases from V and 2 bases from J, leaving 9 bases between. There are 14 residues in the CDR3. Germline CDR1 is SGHNT and CDR2 is YENEEA. The CDR3 region is CASSLRDKQETQYF. DNA for the CDR3: TGTGCCAGCAGCTTACGGGACAAACAAGAGACCCAGTACTTC.

The J gene is TRBJ2-5, the V gene TRBV14, with D possibly matching TRBD2 (6 bases). Germline V gene lookup returns CDR1 SGHDN and CDR2 FVKESK. Trimming removed 0 bases from V and 4 bases from J, with 27 bases in between. The CDR3 sequence is 20 residues long. As DNA, the CDR3 is TGTGCCAGCAGCCAAGAATCGGCGGGGCCCTACCCCGCATTTCGAGAGACCCAGTACTTC. Its translation: CASSQESAGPYPAFRETQYF.

V and J are TRBV4-1 and TRBJ1-4; weak D call: TRBD1 (5 bases). Germline CDR1 reads MGHRA; CDR2 reads YSYEKL. CDR3 length: 15 amino acids. The germline V and J ends were trimmed by 0 bases and 7 bases, with 12 bases remaining between them. CDR3 sequence: CASSQDSSRGEKLFF. In nucleotides, the CDR3 is TGCGCCAGCAGCCAAGACAGCTCGAGGGGTGAAAAACTGTTTTTT.

This chain connects TRBV7-2 to TRBJ2-1; D is uncertain. The CDR3 covers 14 residues. V was trimmed by 5 bases and J by 7 bases, leaving 15 bases between them. Germline V lookup: CDR1 SGHTA, CDR2 FQGNSA. Here the CDR3 reads CASSPGPAGNEQFF. In DNA, the CDR3 is TGTGCCAGCAGCCCGGGCCCGGCCGGGAATGAGCAGTTCTTC. Full variable domain (outside the CDR3, taken from reference TRBV7-2 and TRBJ2-1): GAGVSQSPSNKVTEKGKDVELRCDPISGHTALYWYRQSLGQGLEFLIYFQGNSAPDKSGLPSDRFSAERTGGSVSTLTIQRTQQEDSAVYLCASSPGPAGNEQFFGPGTRLTVL.

The CDR3 coding sequence is TGTGCCAGCAGCCGGACGGGGGTCAGCTCCTACAATGAGCAGTTCTTC. Its translation is CASSRTGVSSYNEQFF. V gene TRBV7-2 combines with J gene TRBJ2-1; D might be TRBD2 (6 bases). Per the germline V gene, CDR1 is SGHTA and CDR2 is FQGNSA. This CDR3 has 16 amino acids. Trimming left V 5 bases short and J 0 bases short, with 14 bases between.

The chain is built from TRBV27 and TRBJ2-7; D is perhaps TRBD2 (5 bases). Trimming stripped 5 bases from V and 4 bases from J, with 15 bases between. This CDR3 is built from 14 residues. The germline V gene encodes CDR1 MNHEY and CDR2 SMNVEV (reference sequence). The CDR3 region is CASSLSGLGYEQYF. The CDR3 bases are TGTGCCAGCAGTCTCAGCGGTTTGGGGTACGAGCAGTACTTC.

The V gene is TRBV3-1 (or the pseudogene TRBV3-2), the J gene TRBJ2-3; D is possibly TRBD2 (5 bases). The CDR3 runs 16 residues. V was shortened by 1 base and J by 3 bases, with 14 bases between the two germline ends. Germline CDR1 is LGHDT and CDR2 is YNNKEL (reference sequence). The CDR3 DNA reads as TGTGCCAGCAGCCAAGTCGCGGGTAGCTGGACAGATACGCAGTATTTT. Its translation is CASSQVAGSWTDTQYF.

The CDR3 loop reads CASSRGAQGNQPQHF. The CDR3 nucleotides are TGTGCCAGTAGTAGAGGAGCTCAGGGCAATCAGCCCCAGCATTTT. The chain employs TRBV19 and TRBJ1-5; no firm D call. The germline gives CDR1 LNHDA, CDR2 SQIVND (reference sequence). Trimming removed 4 bases at V and 2 bases at J, with 12 bases between. The CDR3 has 15 residues.

V and J are TRBV29-1 and TRBJ1-2; D may be TRBD1 (6 bases). V lost 3 bases to trimming and J lost 7 bases, with 12 bases between them. The CDR3 has 12 amino acids. Germline assignment: CDR1 SQVTM and CDR2 ANQGSEA. The CDR3 sequence: CSVDFGGGGYTF. The CDR3 region has the DNA TGCAGCGTTGACTTCGGAGGGGGTGGCTACACCTTC.

Comment on this clone: Different DNA sequences within this sample yield the same CDR3. The chain has TRBV12-3 or TRBV12-4 and TRBJ1-5; D is uncertain. The CDR3 has 12 amino acids. With 1 base removed from V and 5 bases from J, the gap between germline ends came to 3 bases. The CDR3: CASSLGDQPQHF. In DNA form, the CDR3 reads TGTGCCAGCAGTTTAGGAGATCAGCCCCAGCATTTT.

V gene TRBV4-2 combines with J gene TRBJ2-1; 10 positions match TRBD1. V gave up 2 bases and J gave up 7 bases; unmatched junction bases: 2. Germline assignment: CDR1 LGHNA and CDR2 YNFKEQ. The CDR3 is 14 residues long. CDR3 DNA sequence: TGTGCCAGCAGCCAAAGGACAGGGGGTAATGAGCAGTTCTTC. Translation: CASSQRTGGNEQFF.

On this clone itself: Within the sample, other DNA sequences also encode this same CDR3. The chain links TRBV30 to TRBJ1-2, with D possibly being TRBD1 (6 bases). From germline, CDR1 is GTSNPN and CDR2 SVGIG (reference sequence). The V and J ends lost 3 bases and 8 bases respectively, with 19 bases between them. The CDR3 is made up of 14 amino acids. The CDR3, as DNA: TGTGCCTGGAGCCGAACCCTAGGGGGAGAGGGCTACACCTTC. This gives the protein CAWSRTLGGEGYTF.